This T cell receptor (beta chain) was identified in a study of neurological immune-mediated disorders. Overall study results and limits: Private repertoires in all groups were suggested, as expanded clones shared no CDR3 amino acid sequences across subjects. The greatest TCR clonal expansion occurred in HTLV-1-associated myelopathy and the least in multiple sclerosis, which fell below healthy controls.

As regards this clonotype: The target antigen is unknown.

The authors produced cDNA by 5'RACE using 10-nucleotide random UMIs. Whenever a sequencing run was performed, it yielded over 200 million TCR-beta sequences from 15-18 subjects. From the 5' RACE reads, TCRdb called clonotypes with MiXCR, one entry per CDR3 protein. The repertoire includes 50,000 or so distinct CDR3 sequences, about 23% of them detected once, and roughly 25% sits in the top ten. V was clipped by 5 bases and J by 4 bases, with 12 bases between them. This CDR3 contains 13 residues. From germline, CDR1 is SGHRS and CDR2 YFSETQ. This chain joins TRBV5-1 and TRBJ1-2; weak D call: TRBD1 (5 bases). The clonotype originates from a woman between 70 and 85 years old in good health. Sequencing used PBMCs. Written as DNA, the CDR3 is TGCGCCAGCAGACCGGACGGGGCCTATGGCTACACCTTC. This sequence encodes CASRPDGAYGYTF.